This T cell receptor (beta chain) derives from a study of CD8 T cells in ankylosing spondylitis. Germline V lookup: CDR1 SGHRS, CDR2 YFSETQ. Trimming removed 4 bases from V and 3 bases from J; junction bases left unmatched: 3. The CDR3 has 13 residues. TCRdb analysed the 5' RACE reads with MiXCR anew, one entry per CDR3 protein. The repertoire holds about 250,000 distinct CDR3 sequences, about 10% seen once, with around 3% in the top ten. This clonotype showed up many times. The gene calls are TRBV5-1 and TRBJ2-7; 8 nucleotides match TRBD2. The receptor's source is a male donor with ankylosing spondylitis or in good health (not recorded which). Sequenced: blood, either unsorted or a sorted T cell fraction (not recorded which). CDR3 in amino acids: CASSPGGGYEQYF. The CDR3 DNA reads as TGCGCCAGCAGCCCCGGGGGGGGCTACGAGCAGTACTTC.